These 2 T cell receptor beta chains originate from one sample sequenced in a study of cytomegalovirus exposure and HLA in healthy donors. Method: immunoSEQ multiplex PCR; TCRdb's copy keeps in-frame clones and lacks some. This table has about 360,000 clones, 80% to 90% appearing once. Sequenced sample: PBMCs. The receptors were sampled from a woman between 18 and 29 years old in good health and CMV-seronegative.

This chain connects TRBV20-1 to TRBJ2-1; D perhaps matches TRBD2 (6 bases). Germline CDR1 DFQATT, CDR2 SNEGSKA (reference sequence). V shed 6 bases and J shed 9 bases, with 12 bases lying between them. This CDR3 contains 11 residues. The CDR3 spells CSARRRGEQFF. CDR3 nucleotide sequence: TGCAGTGCAAGAAGGAGGGGTGAGCAGTTCTTC.

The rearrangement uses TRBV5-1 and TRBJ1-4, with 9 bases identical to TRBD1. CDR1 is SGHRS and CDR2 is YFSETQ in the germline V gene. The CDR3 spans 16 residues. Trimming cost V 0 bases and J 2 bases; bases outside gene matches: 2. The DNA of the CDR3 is TGCGCCAGCAGCTTGGGCGGGACAGGGACTAATGAAAAACTGTTTTTT. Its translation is CASSLGGTGTNEKLFF.